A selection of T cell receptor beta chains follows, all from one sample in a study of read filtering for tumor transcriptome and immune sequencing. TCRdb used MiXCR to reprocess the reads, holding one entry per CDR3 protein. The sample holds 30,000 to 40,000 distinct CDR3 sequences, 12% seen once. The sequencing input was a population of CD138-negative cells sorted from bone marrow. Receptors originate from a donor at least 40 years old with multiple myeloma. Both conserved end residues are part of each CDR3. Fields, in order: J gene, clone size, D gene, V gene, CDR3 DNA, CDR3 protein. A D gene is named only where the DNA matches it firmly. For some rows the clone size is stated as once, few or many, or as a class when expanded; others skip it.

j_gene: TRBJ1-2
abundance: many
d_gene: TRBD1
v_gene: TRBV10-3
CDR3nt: TGTGCCATCAGCACAGGGGGCGATGGCTACACCTTC
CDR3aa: CAISTGGDGYTF

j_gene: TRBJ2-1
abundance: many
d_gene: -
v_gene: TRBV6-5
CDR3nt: TGTGCCAGCAGCTTCCTCGCCCTCTCCTACAATGAGCAGTTCTTC
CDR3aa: CASSFLALSYNEQFF

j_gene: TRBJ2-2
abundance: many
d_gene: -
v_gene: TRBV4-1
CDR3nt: TGCGCCAGCAGCCAGAGTTCGAGCTGGGGCACCGGGGAGCTGTTTTTT
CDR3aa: CASSQSSSWGTGELFF

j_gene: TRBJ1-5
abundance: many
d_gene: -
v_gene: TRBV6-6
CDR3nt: TGTGCCAGCAGTTACTCGAAAGGGCCCCAGCATTTT
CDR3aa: CASSYSKGPQHF

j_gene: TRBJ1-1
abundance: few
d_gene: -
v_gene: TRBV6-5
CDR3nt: TGTGCCAGCAGTTACAACCCCCGACGGAGTGGAACCTCTGAAGCTTTCTTT
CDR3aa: CASSYNPRRSGTSEAFF

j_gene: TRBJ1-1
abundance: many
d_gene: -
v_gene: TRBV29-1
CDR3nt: TGCAGCGTTGGACGGCAGCCCTTGACTGAAGCTTTCTTT
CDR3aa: CSVGRQPLTEAFF

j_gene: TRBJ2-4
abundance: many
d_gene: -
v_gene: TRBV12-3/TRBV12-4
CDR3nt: TGTGCCAGCAGTTCGCCTCTGTGGGGCGACATTCAGTACTTC
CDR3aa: CASSSPLWGDIQYF

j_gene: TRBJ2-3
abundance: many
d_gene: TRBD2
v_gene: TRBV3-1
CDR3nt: TGTGCCAGCAGCCAAGGACCCTTCCCCAGCGGGGGAGATACGCAGTATTTT
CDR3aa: CASSQGPFPSGGDTQYF

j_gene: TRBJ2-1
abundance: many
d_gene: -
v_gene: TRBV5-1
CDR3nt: TGCGCCAGCAACCTCCAGGACAATGAGCAGTTCTTC
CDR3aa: CASNLQDNEQFF

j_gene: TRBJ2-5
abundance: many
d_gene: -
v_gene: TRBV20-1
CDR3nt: TGCAGTGCTAGAGATCCGAGGGTACAAGAGACCCAGTACTTC
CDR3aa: CSARDPRVQETQYF

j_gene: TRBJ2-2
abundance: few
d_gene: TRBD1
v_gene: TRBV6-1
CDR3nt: TGTGCCGAACAGGGGGAGAACACCGGGGAGCTGTTTTTT
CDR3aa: CAEQGENTGELFF

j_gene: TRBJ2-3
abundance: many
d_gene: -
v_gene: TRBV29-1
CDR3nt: TGCAGCGTCACGACCCCCTTTCATAACACAGATACGCAGTATTTT
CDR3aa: CSVTTPFHNTDTQYF

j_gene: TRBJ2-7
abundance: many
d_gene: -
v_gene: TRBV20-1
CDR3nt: TGCAGTGCTATAGTGGGTTACGAGCAGTACTTC
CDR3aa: CSAIVGYEQYF

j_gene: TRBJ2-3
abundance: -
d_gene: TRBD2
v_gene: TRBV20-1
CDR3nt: TGCGATGCTAGAGATCGAGCGGGGGCAGATACGCAGTATTTT
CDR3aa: CDARDRAGADTQYF

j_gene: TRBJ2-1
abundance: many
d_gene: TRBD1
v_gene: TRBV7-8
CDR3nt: TGTGCCAGCAGCTTAGGTCGGGACAGGGGGTACAATGAGCAGTTCTTC
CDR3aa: CASSLGRDRGYNEQFF

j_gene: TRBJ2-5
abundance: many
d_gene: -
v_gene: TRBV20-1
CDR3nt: TGCAGTGCTTCCTCGAGCACGGAGACCCAGTACTTC
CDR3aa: CSASSSTETQYF

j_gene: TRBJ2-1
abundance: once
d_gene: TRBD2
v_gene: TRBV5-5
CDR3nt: TGTGCCAGCAGCTCCATAGCGGGGAGAAACTTTGAGCAGTTCTTC
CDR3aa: CASSSIAGRNFEQFF

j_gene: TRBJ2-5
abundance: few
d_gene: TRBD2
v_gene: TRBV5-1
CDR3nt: TGCGCCAGCAGCTTGGCGCCTAGCGGTAGTCAAGAGACCCAGTACTTC
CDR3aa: CASSLAPSGSQETQYF

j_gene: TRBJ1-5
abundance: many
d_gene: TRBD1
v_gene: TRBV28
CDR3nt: TGTGCCAGCAGACGGGACAGGGGTGGACAGCCCCAGCATTTT
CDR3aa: CASRRDRGGQPQHF

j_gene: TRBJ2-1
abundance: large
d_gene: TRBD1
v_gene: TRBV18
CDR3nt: TGTGCCAGCTCACCACCGGGACAGGGTTACAATGAGCAGTTCTTC
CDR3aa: CASSPPGQGYNEQFF

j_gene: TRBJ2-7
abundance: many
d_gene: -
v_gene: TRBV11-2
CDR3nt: TGTGCCAGCAGCCCCATGGGGTACGAGCAGTACTTC
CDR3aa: CASSPMGYEQYF

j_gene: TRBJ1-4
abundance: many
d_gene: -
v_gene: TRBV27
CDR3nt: TGTGCCAGCAGTCCACGCTCGGGAGGAGGTGAAAAACTGTTTTTT
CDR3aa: CASSPRSGGGEKLFF

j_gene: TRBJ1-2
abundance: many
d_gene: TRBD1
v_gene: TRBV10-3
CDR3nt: TGTGCCATCAGTGCATCGTTATCGGGACAGGGAGTATCTGGCTACACCTTC
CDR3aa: CAISASLSGQGVSGYTF

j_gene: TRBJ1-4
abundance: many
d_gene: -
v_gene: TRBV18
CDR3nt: TGTGCCAGCTCACCGAAGGACGGATCTAATGAAAAACTGTTTTTT
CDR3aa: CASSPKDGSNEKLFF

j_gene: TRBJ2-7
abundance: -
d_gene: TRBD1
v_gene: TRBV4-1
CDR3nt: TGCGCCAGCGGCCAAGTTCACGGACAGGGCTACGAGCAGTACTTC
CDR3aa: CASGQVHGQGYEQYF

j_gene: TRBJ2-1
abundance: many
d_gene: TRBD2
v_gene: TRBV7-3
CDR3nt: TGTGCCAGCAGCAGAGCGGGGGGGGGATACAATGAGCAGTTCTTC
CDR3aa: CASSRAGGGYNEQFF

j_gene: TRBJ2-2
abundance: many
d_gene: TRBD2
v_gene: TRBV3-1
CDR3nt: TGTGCCAGCAGCCAAGGGGGGGGCACCGGGGAGCTGTTTTTT
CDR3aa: CASSQGGGTGELFF

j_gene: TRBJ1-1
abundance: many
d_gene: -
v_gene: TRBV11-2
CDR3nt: TGTGCCAGCAGCTTTACGGGCACTGAAGCTTTCTTT
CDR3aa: CASSFTGTEAFF

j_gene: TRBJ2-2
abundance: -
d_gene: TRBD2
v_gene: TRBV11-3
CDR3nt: TGTGCCGGCAGCTTAGCCCCCCTAGCGGGGGGGCCGGGCGCCGGGAAGCTGTTTTTT
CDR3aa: CAGSLAPLAGGPGAGKLFF

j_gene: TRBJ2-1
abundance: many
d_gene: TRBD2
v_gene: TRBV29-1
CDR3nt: TGCAGCGTTGAAGGGAGCGGGGGGGCCGGTGATGAGCAGTTCTTC
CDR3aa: CSVEGSGGAGDEQFF

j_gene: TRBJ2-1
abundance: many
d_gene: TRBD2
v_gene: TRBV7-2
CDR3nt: TGTGCCAGCAGCTTCCGGACTAGCGGTTACAATGAGCAGTTCTTC
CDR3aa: CASSFRTSGYNEQFF

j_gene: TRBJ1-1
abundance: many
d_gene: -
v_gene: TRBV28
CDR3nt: TGTGCCAGCAGTTTATGGGGCATCGTTGGGAACACTGAAGCTTTCTTT
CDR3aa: CASSLWGIVGNTEAFF

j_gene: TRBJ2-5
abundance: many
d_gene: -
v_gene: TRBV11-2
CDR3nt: TGTGCCAGCAGCTCCAGCGTGAGGGAGACCCAGTACTTC
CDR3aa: CASSSSVRETQYF

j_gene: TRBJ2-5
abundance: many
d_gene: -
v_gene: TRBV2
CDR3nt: TGTGCCATCACGACGGAGGAGACCCAGTACTTC
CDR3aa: CAITTEETQYF

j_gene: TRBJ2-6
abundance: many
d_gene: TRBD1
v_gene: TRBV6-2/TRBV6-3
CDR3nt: TGTGCCAGCAGTTATGATGAGGGACAGGGGGCGCCAGGGGCCAACGTCCTGACTTTC
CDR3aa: CASSYDEGQGAPGANVLTF

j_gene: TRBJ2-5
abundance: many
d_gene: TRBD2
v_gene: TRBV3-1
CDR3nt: TGTGCCAGCAGTGTAGCGGGTCAAGAGACCCAGTACTTC
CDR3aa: CASSVAGQETQYF

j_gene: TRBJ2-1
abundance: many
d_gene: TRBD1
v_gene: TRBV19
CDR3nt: TGTGCCAGTAGTATTAGTGGGACAGGCCTCAATGAGCAGTTCTTC
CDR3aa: CASSISGTGLNEQFF

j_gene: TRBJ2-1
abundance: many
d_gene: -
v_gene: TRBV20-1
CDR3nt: TGCAGTGTCATAGTGCAGGGGTCGAATGAGCGGTTCTTC
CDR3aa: CSVIVQGSNERFF

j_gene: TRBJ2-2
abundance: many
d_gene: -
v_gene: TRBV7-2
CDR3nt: TGTGCCAGCAGCTATGGAACAACCGGGGAGCTGTTTTTT
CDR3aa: CASSYGTTGELFF

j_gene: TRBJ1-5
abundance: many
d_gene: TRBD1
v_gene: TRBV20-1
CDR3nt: TGCAGTGCTCCCCCCCGCGGGACAGGGTTTAGCCAGCCCCAGCATTTT
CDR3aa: CSAPPRGTGFSQPQHF

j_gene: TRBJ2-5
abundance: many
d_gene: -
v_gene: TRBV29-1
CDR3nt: TGCAGCGTTGGAGGAGGGGAAGAGACCCAGTACTTC
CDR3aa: CSVGGGEETQYF

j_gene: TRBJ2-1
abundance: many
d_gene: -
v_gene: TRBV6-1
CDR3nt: TGTGCCAGCAATAGTTACGGGGGGCCTGATGAGCAGTTCTTC
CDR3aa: CASNSYGGPDEQFF

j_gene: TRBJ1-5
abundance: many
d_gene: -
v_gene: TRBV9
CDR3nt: TGTGCCAGCAGCCCAGGGGCCGGGGACCATCAGCCCCAGCATTTT
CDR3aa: CASSPGAGDHQPQHF

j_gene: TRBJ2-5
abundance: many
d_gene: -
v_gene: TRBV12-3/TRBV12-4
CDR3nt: TGTGCCAGCAGACCGGGGGGCGAGACCCAGTACTTC
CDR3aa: CASRPGGETQYF

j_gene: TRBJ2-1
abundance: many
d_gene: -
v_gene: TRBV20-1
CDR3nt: TGCAGTGCTAGAGATCTGGGTGAGCAGTTCTTC
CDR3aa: CSARDLGEQFF

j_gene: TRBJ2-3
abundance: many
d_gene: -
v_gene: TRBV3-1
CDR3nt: TGTGCCAGCAGCCAACTGACCGCGACTCCCACAGATACGCAGTATTTT
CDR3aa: CASSQLTATPTDTQYF

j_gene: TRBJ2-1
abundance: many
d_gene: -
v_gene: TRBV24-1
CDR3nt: TGTGCCACCAGTGTCCGAGACGAAAACAATGAGCAGTTCTTC
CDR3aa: CATSVRDENNEQFF

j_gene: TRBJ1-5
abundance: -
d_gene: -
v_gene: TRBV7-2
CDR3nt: TGTGCCAGCAGCTTAATAACGGATCAGCCCCAGCATTTT
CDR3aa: CASSLITDQPQHF

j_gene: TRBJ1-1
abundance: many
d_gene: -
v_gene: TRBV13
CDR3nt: TGTGCCAGCAGCTTAGCAAGACCGAACACTGAAGCTTTCTTT
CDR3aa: CASSLARPNTEAFF

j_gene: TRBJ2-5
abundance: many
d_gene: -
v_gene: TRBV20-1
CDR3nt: TGCAGTGCTAGACGAGGGGCAGGGGTTGGAGAGACCCAGTACTTC
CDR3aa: CSARRGAGVGETQYF

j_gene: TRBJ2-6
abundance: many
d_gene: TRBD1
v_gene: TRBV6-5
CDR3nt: TGTGCCAGCAGTTACTCCGGGACAGGTCCCTCTGGGGCCAACGTCCTGACTTTC
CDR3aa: CASSYSGTGPSGANVLTF

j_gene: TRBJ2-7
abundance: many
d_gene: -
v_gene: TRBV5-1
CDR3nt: TGCGCCAGCAGCTTCGGGGAGGCCTACGAGCAGTACTTC
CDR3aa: CASSFGEAYEQYF

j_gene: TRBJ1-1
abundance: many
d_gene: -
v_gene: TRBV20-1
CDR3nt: TGCAGTGCTAGGGGTTTAGGGCAGGCCGACACTGAAGCTTTCTTT
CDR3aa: CSARGLGQADTEAFF

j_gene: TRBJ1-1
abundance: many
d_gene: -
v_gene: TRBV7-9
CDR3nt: TGTGCCAGCAGCCTACAGGGAATGAACACTGAAGCTTTCTTT
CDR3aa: CASSLQGMNTEAFF

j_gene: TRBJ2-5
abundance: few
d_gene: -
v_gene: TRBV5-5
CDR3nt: TGTGCCAGCAGGTTCTGGGGTGAAGAGACCCAGTACTTC
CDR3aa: CASRFWGEETQYF

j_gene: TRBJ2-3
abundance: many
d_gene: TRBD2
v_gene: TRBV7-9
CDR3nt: TGTGCCAGCAGCCCCGAACTAGCGGGGGACACAGATACGCAGTATTTT
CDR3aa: CASSPELAGDTDTQYF

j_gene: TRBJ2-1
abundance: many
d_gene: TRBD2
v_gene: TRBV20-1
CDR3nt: TGCAGTGCTAGGGTTAGCGGGGGGCCCAATGAGCAGTTCTTC
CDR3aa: CSARVSGGPNEQFF

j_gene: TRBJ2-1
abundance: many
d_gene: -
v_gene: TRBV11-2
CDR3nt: TGTGCCAGCAGCCCCCGGTCAGGAGGCGATGAGCAGTTCTTC
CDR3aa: CASSPRSGGDEQFF

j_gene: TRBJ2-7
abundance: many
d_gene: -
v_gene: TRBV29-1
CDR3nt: TGCAGCGCCTTACTGATAGGTCGCATTGAGCAGTACTTC
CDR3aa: CSALLIGRIEQYF